These 25 T cell receptor beta chains were all obtained from the same sample, sequenced in a study of shared clonotypes between healthy human individuals. Clones were sequenced by immunoSEQ multiplex PCR, and TCRdb holds only the in-frame ones, with some missing. The sample lists 180,000 or so clones; 90% to 95% were seen once. The specimen was naive CD4+ T cells sorted from blood. Subset reported: CD45RA+ positively selected. These receptors all come from a woman in her 30s in good health.

Of note for this clone: Other DNA variants within this sample encode the same CDR3. This chain links TRBV28 with TRBJ2-7; D might be TRBD1 or TRBD2, each matching 5 bases. Trimming pared 3 bases from V and 2 bases from J, leaving 8 bases between. This CDR3 comprises 13 residues. The germline V gene encodes CDR1 MDHEN and CDR2 SYDVKM. The CDR3 protein is CASSLTGPYEQYF. The CDR3 DNA sequence: TGTGCCAGCAGTTTGACGGGACCCTACGAGCAGTACTTC.

V is TRBV29-1 and J is TRBJ2-6; D not resolved. Deletions cut 6 bases from V and 0 bases from J, with 9 bases between. The V gene's germline CDR1 is SQVTM and CDR2 ANQGSEA. The CDR3 contains 14 residues. As DNA, the CDR3 is TGCAGCGTCGGCTCTAGCTCTGGGGCCAACGTCCTGACTTTC. Its protein product is CSVGSSSGANVLTF.

About this clone: A junction end diverges from the germline sequence, so it may reflect a read error. V gene TRBV28 combines with J gene TRBJ1-1; TRBD1 is a possible D gene (5 bases). Germline V CDR1 and CDR2: MDHEN, SYDVKM. The CDR3 loop spans 13 amino acids. CDR3 in amino acids: CASRGDGTRTPLF. CDR3 nucleotide sequence: TGTGCCAGCAGAGGGGACGGAACTAGAACACCCCTGTTT.

The chain recombines TRBV10-3 with TRBJ2-5; tentative D call: TRBD2 (5 bases). The J call is in doubt because the DNA end fits TRBJ2-7 better. Germline V gene data show CDR1 as ENHRY and CDR2 as SYGVKD. The CDR3 sequence is 12 residues long. The CDR3 is CASRGTTYEQYF. CDR3 in DNA: TGTGCCTCCCGGGGAACAACCTACGAGCAGTACTTC.

This chain joins TRBV15 and TRBJ2-7, with no clear D. Trimming cost V 0 bases and J 11 bases, with 17 bases left between them. The V gene's germline CDR1 is LNHNV and CDR2 YYDKDF (reference sequence). This CDR3 has 14 residues. The CDR3 coding sequence is TGTGCCACCAGCAGAGATGGGGAAGCCTACACCAAGTACTTC. It translates to CATSRDGEAYTKYF.

This chain joins TRBV6-8 and TRBJ2-3; D uncertain. Germline loops: CDR1 MNHGY, CDR2 SAAAGT. V was trimmed by 2 bases and J by 2 bases, leaving 8 bases between them. This CDR3 comprises 14 residues. The DNA of the CDR3 is TGTGCCAGCAGTTACCCCAACTACACAGATACGCAGTATTTT. It codes for CASSYPNYTDTQYF.

This clone came up once. The CDR3 spells CASSQETRGRGGEKLFF. The CDR3 region has the DNA TGTGCCAGCAGCCAGGAGACGCGGGGCCGCGGGGGTGAAAAACTGTTTTTT. This chain joins TRBV4-2 and TRBJ1-4; maybe TRBD1 (5 bases). The CDR3 is made up of 17 amino acids. V was shortened by 3 bases and J by 7 bases, with 21 bases between the two germline ends. Germline V gene lookup returns CDR1 LGHNA and CDR2 YNFKEQ.

The chain joins TRBV4-1 to TRBJ1-4; D call uncertain. Germline assignment: CDR1 MGHRA and CDR2 YSYEKL. This CDR3 is built from 13 residues. The V and J ends lost 4 bases and 5 bases respectively, with 8 bases between them. CDR3 sequence reads: CASSLSLNEKLFF. DNA of the CDR3: TGCGCCAGCAGCCTCTCCTTGAATGAAAAACTGTTTTTT.

The chain employs TRBV18 and TRBJ2-5; a weak D match, TRBD2 (5 bases). The J call may be faulty, since TRBJ2-7 better matches the DNA end. CDR3 length equals 15 residues. CDR1 is KGHSH, CDR2 LQKENI, per germline. DNA of the CDR3: TGTGCCAGCTCACCACTAGCGCTCCCCTCCTACGAGCAGTACTTC. Residues: CASSPLALPSYEQYF.

The chain joins TRBV5-4 to TRBJ2-3, with 11 bases aligning to TRBD2. The CDR3 loop spans 15 amino acids. The V gene's germline CDR1 is SGHNT and CDR2 YYREEE (reference sequence). V lost 3 bases and J lost 6; bases outside the gene matches: 6. In DNA, the CDR3 is TGTGCCAGCAGCTATACTAGCGGGAGAATGGATACGCAGTATTTT. Translation gives CASSYTSGRMDTQYF.

The chain employs TRBV7-9 and TRBJ1-1; D is perhaps TRBD1 (5 bases). This CDR3 is 16 amino acids long. Trimming took off 6 bases at V and 1 base at J, with 18 bases between the two ends. Germline lookup yields CDR1 SEHNR and CDR2 FQNEAQ (reference sequence). CDR3 in amino acids: CASSFGGSRANTEAFF. CDR3 coding DNA: TGTGCCAGCAGTTTCGGGGGGAGTAGAGCGAACACTGAAGCTTTCTTT.

This clone was seen a few times. The genes are TRBV11-3 and TRBJ2-7; a weak D match, TRBD1 (5 bases). Trimming took 5 bases from V and 1 from J, leaving 9 bases between them. This CDR3 is 13 amino acids long. Germline V gene data show CDR1 as SGHNT and CDR2 as YENEEA. The CDR3 here is CASSQRQSYEQYF. CDR3 DNA sequence: TGTGCCAGCAGCCAAAGACAGTCCTACGAGCAGTACTTC. The variable domain in full, with the rest retrieved from reference TRBV11-3 and TRBJ2-7, is EAGVVQSPRYKIIEKKQPVAFWCNPISGHNTLYWYLQNLGQGPELLIRYENEEAVDDSQLPKDRFSAERLKGVDSTLKIQPAELGDSAVYLCASSQRQSYEQYFGPGTRLTVT.

This rearrangement joins TRBV5-4 to TRBJ2-7, with a weak D call TRBD2 (6 bases). The germline V gene has CDR1 SGHNT and CDR2 YYREEE (reference sequence). V was clipped by 2 bases and J by 3 bases, with 18 bases between them. This CDR3 has 16 residues. This chain's CDR3 is CASSLSTGVAVYEQYF. CDR3 in DNA: TGTGCCAGCAGCTTATCCACGGGAGTGGCGGTCTACGAGCAGTACTTC.

This chain uses TRBV19 with TRBJ1-2; tentative D call: TRBD1 (5 bases). The CDR3 loop spans 16 amino acids. Germline V gives CDR1 LNHDA, CDR2 SQIVND (reference sequence). V lost 3 bases to trimming and J lost 0 bases, with 14 bases between them. The CDR3 is CASSIPGPSANYGYTF. CDR3 DNA sequence: TGTGCCAGTAGTATCCCGGGGCCCTCAGCTAACTATGGCTACACCTTC.

The chain has TRBV30 and TRBJ2-3, with D unresolved. V was shortened by 0 bases and J by 1 base, with 17 bases between the two germline ends. This CDR3 spans 17 amino acids. The germline gives CDR1 GTSNPN, CDR2 SVGIG (reference sequence). DNA for the CDR3: TGTGCCTGGAGTGTACTTCGGAGCCCTATAGGCACAGATACGCAGTATTTT. Protein product: CAWSVLRSPIGTDTQYF.

The V and J genes are TRBV5-5 and TRBJ1-1, with 7 bases lining up with TRBD1. J was trimmed by 5 bases and V by 4 bases; bases with no gene match: 5. Germline assignment: CDR1 SGHKS and CDR2 YYEKEE (reference sequence). The length of the CDR3 is 13 residues. DNA for the CDR3: TGTGCCAGCAGCCTGGACAGGCGTACTGAAGCTTTCTTT. This codes for CASSLDRRTEAFF.

The rearrangement uses TRBV5-1 and TRBJ1-2; D is unclear. V dropped 0 bases and J dropped 6 bases, with 0 bases sitting between them. CDR3 size: 10 residues. Looked up from germline, CDR1 is SGHRS and CDR2 is YFSETQ. The CDR3: CASSLDGYTF. The CDR3 DNA reads as TGCGCCAGCAGCTTGGATGGCTACACCTTC.

This clone was recorded a few times. The rearrangement links TRBV5-1 to TRBJ2-7, with no clear D. Deletions cut 0 bases from V and 6 bases from J, with 4 bases between. This CDR3 spans 11 amino acids. The germline CDR1 and CDR2 sequences are SGHRS and YFSETQ. CDR3 sequence: CASSLDLEQYF. DNA of the CDR3: TGCGCCAGCAGCTTGGATCTCGAGCAGTACTTC.

This clone showed up just once. The chain carries TRBV5-4 and TRBJ1-2; D gene uncertain. V gave up 4 bases and J gave up 4 bases, with 11 bases separating them. Germline values: CDR1 SGHNT, CDR2 YYREEE (reference sequence). This CDR3 has 13 amino acids. CDR3 sequence: CASSVYTGYGYTF. In DNA form, the CDR3 reads TGTGCCAGCAGCGTATACACGGGCTATGGCTACACCTTC.

J is TRBJ2-7 and V is TRBV28; 9 nucleotides agree with TRBD2. V trimming: 2 bases; J trimming: 5 bases; junction bases outside the gene matches: 4. Germline CDR1 is MDHEN and CDR2 is SYDVKM. This CDR3 comprises 14 residues. CDR3 loop: CASSLRTSAHEQYF. The CDR3 DNA reads as TGTGCCAGCAGTTTAAGGACTAGCGCCCACGAGCAGTACTTC. Variable domain in full (rest from reference TRBV28 and TRBJ2-7): DVKVTQSSRYLVKRTGEKVFLECVQDMDHENMFWYRQDPGLGLRLIYFSYDVKMKEKGDIPEGYSVSREKKERFSLILESASTNQTSMYLCASSLRTSAHEQYFGPGTRLTVT.

This rearrangement joins TRBV2 to TRBJ1-5; 10 bases fit TRBD1. J lost 3 bases, V lost 6 bases, and 5 bases had no gene match. Germline CDR1 reads SNHLY; CDR2 reads FYNNEI. This CDR3 is 15 amino acids long. CDR3 sequence reads: CASSLGTGDNQPQHF. The CDR3 region has the DNA TGTGCCAGCAGCCTCGGGACAGGGGACAATCAGCCCCAGCATTTT.

The rearrangement joins TRBV2 to TRBJ2-7; D is uncertain. The germline V gene encodes CDR1 SNHLY and CDR2 FYNNEI. V was trimmed by 6 bases and J by 4 bases, leaving 7 bases between them. The CDR3 runs to 11 residues. The CDR3 spells CASSPLYEQYF. CDR3 DNA sequence: TGTGCCAGCAGCCCACTATACGAGCAGTACTTC.

This clone has a handful of counts. The J gene is TRBJ2-7, the V gene TRBV6-5, with TRBD2 matching over 8 bases. CDR1 and CDR2 (germline): MNHEY, SVGAGI. V gave up 4 bases and J gave up 2 bases; unmatched junction bases: 4. The CDR3 loop spans 14 amino acids. The CDR3 nucleotides read TGTGCCAGCAGTTGGGCGGGAGGTGCCTACGAGCAGTACTTC. Protein product: CASSWAGGAYEQYF.

The V gene is TRBV7-6, the J gene TRBJ1-6, with TRBD1 matching 11 bases. The CDR3 length is 16 residues. Germline-derived CDR1 and CDR2 are SGHVS and FNYEAQ. Trimming at V came to 4 bases and at J to 10 bases, leaving 9 bases not matched to a gene. This chain's CDR3 is CASSSGQGALRSPLHF. Written as DNA, the CDR3 is TGTGCCAGCAGCTCAGGACAGGGGGCATTACGATCACCCCTCCACTTT.

The genes are TRBV28 and TRBJ1-1, with 9 bases lining up with TRBD1. The germline V gene has CDR1 MDHEN and CDR2 SYDVKM. J gave up 2 bases and V 3 bases, and 7 bases lay outside the gene matches. The CDR3 has 16 residues. The DNA of the CDR3 is TGTGCCAGCAGTTTCCCCGGGACAGGGACAAACACTGAAGCTTTCTTT. Amino acid sequence: CASSFPGTGTNTEAFF.